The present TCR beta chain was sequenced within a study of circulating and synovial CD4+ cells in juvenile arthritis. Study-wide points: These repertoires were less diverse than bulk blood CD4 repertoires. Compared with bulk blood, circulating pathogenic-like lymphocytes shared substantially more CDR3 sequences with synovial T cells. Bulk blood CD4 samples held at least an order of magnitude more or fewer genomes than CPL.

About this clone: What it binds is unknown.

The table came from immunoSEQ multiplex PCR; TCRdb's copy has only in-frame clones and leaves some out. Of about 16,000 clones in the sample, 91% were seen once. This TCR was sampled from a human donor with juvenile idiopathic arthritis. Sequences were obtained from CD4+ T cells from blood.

The CDR3 DNA reads TGCGCCAGCAGCTTGAATCTACAGGGGAGGTCAGAGACCCAGTACTTC. It encodes CASSLNLQGRSETQYF. This chain joins TRBV5-1 and TRBJ2-5; weak D call: TRBD1 (7 bases). Trimming shortened V by 1 base and J by 4 bases, and 17 bases separated the two germline ends. Germline V gene sequence: CDR1 SGHRS, CDR2 YFSETQ. There are 16 residues in the CDR3.